This record covers a single T cell receptor beta chain. The antigen is not known. The test was conducted at deep level. Using immunoSEQ multiplex PCR, the repertoire was profiled, and TCRdb retains in-frame clones only, with some absent. The sample contains 2 million to 2.5 million clones, over 90% of which appear only once. The entry originates in a study of shared clonotypes between healthy human individuals. Looking at the study overall: Samples came from two female and a few male donors aged 18 to 49.

Overall study results and limits: Represented diversity (both genetic and exposure-history) was limited by the small number of donors. Investigators expected sequencing depth to affect clonotype sharing among donors.

The germline V gene encodes CDR1 MDHEN and CDR2 SYDVKM. V was pared by 2 bases and J by 1 base, with 12 bases between. The CDR3 covers 15 residues. The source is a man younger than 35 in good health. Some clones in this sample may be carry-over from other donors' samples. This chain links TRBV28 with TRBJ2-7; perhaps D is TRBD1 or TRBD2 (5 bases each). Input material: naive CD4+ T cells from PBMCs. Subset of the sample: CD45RA+ positively selected. This CDR3 is CASSLGTAGSYEQYF. The CDR3 region has the DNA TGTGCCAGCAGTTTAGGGACGGCGGGTTCCTACGAGCAGTACTTC.